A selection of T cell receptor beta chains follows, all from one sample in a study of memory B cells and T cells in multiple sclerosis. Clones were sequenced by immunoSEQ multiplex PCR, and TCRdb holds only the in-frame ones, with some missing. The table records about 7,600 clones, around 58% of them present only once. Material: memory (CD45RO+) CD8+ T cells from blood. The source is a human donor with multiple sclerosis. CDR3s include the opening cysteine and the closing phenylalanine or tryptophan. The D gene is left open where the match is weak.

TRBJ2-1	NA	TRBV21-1	CASGDFRGISSYNEQFF
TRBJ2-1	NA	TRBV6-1	CASSLDGSTFNEQFF
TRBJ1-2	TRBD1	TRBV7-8	CASSLSRGQYGYTF
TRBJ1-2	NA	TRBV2	CASSEQTVANYGYTF
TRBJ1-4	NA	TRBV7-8	CASSSTPSTNEKLFF
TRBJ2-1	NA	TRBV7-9	CASFGLSPSVFF
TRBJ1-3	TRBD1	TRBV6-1	CASTSRGAGNTIYF
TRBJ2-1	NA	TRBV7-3	CASSLYGAGLYNEQFF
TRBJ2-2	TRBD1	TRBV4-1	CASSQGEGAYYTGELFF
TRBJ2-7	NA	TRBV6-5	CASSYSRSSSYEQYF